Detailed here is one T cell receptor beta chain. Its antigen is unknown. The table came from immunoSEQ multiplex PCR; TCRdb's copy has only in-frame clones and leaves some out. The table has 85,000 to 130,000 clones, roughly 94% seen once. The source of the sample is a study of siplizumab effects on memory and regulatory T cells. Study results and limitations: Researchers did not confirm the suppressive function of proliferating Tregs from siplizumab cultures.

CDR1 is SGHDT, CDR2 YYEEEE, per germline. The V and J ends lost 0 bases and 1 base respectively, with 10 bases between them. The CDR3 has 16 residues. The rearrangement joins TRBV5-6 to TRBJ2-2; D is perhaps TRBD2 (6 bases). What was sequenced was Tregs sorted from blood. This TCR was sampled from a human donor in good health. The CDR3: CASSLVGGMNTGELFF. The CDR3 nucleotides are TGTGCCAGCAGCTTGGTTGGGGGGATGAACACCGGGGAGCTGTTTTTT.